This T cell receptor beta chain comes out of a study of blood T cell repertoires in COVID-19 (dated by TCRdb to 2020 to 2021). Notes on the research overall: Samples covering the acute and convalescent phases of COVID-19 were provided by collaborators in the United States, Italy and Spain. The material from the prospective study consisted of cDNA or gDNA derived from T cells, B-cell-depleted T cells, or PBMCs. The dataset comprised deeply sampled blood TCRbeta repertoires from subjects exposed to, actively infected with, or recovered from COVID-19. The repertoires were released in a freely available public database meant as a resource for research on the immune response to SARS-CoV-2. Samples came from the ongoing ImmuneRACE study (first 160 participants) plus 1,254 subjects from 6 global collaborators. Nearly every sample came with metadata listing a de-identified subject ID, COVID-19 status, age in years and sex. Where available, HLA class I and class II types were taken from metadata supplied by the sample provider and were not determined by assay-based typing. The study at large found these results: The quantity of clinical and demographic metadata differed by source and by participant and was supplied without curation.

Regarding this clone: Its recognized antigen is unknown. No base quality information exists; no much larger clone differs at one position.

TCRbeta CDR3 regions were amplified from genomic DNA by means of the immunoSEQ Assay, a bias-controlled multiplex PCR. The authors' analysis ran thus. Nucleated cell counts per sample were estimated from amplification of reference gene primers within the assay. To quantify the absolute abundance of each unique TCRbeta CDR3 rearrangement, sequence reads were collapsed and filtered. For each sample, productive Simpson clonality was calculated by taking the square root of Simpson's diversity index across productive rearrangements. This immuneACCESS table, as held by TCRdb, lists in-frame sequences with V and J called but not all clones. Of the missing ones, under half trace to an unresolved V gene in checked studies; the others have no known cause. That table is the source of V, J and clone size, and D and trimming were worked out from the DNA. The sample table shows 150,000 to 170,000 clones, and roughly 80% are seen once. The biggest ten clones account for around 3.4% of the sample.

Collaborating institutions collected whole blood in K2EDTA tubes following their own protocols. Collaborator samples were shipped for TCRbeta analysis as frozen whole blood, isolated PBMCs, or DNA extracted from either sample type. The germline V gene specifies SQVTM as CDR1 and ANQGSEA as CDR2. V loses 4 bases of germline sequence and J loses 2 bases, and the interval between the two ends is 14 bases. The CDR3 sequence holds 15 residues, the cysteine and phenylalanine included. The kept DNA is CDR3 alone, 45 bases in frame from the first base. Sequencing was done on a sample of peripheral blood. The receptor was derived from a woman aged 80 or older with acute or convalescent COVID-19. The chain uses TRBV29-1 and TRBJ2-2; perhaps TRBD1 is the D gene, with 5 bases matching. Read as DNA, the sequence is TGCAGCGTTGGCCACGGCCAGGGAAACACCGGGGAGCTGTTTTTT. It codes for CSVGHGQGNTGELFF.